These 16 T cell receptor beta chains were sequenced from one sample in a study of shared T cell receptors in the human thymus. The data were produced by immunoSEQ multiplex PCR, yet TCRdb's version contains in-frame clones alone and is incomplete. Here the sample spans 500,000 to 550,000 clones, roughly 74% being singletons. The data were also submitted as part of a second study, on human thymus T cells.

Material for sequencing was thymocytes. The origin of the receptors is a boy younger than two with a congenital heart defect.

The DNA of the CDR3 is TGTGCCAGCAGTGAACAGGGGGCTAGCGGGAGGTCCTACAATGAGCAGTTCTTC. Its protein is CASSEQGASGRSYNEQFF. The genes are TRBV6-4 and TRBJ2-1; 11 nucleotides align to TRBD2. The V and J ends lost 3 bases and 1 base, in that order; junction bases with no gene match: 8. In germline, CDR1 is MRHNA, CDR2 SNTAGT. The CDR3 has 18 amino acids.

The chain uses TRBV5-1 and TRBJ2-1; D is possibly TRBD2 (6 bases). Trimming took 7 bases from V and 7 from J, leaving 12 bases between them. The CDR3 loop spans 12 amino acids. Germline loops: CDR1 SGHRS, CDR2 YFSETQ. In DNA form, the CDR3 reads TGCGCCAGCCGAGGCCGGGGGAATGAGCAGTTCTTC. It encodes CASRGRGNEQFF.

This chain connects TRBV4-1 to TRBJ2-2, with D tentatively TRBD2 (5 bases). Germline CDR1 reads MGHRA; CDR2 reads YSYEKL. V lost 1 base and J 7 bases, leaving 10 bases between the germline ends. The CDR3 consists of 14 residues. The CDR3 sequence: CASSQGDRGGELFF. The CDR3 DNA reads as TGCGCCAGCAGCCAAGGTGACCGGGGCGGGGAGCTGTTTTTT.

This clone was seen a single time. The V and J genes are TRBV4-3 and TRBJ2-7; possible D gene TRBD2, 5 bases. CDR3 length: 16 residues. V was trimmed by 0 bases and J by 5 bases, leaving 17 bases between them. CDR1 and CDR2 from the germline V gene are LGHNA and YSLEER. The CDR3 spells CASSQDLRLAMNEQYF. The CDR3 bases are TGCGCCAGCAGCCAAGATTTGAGGCTAGCCATGAACGAGCAGTACTTC.

The gene calls are TRBV27 and TRBJ1-1; 9 bases are a match to TRBD1. CDR1 is MNHEY, CDR2 SMNVEV, per germline (reference sequence). Trimming cost V 6 bases and J 2 bases; bases outside gene matches: 7. The CDR3 extends over 15 amino acids. The CDR3 DNA reads as TGTGCCAGCAGCGACCTACAGGGGGCTAACACTGAAGCTTTCTTT. Translation: CASSDLQGANTEAFF.

V is TRBV27 and J is TRBJ2-7; D call uncertain. From germline, CDR1 is MNHEY and CDR2 SMNVEV (reference sequence). Trimming took 8 bases from V and 4 from J, leaving 18 bases between them. The CDR3 extends over 14 amino acids. The DNA of the CDR3 is TGTGCCAGCGCCCGATATGGTAGTTCTTACGAGCAGTACTTC. Amino acids: CASARYGSSYEQYF.

This chain joins TRBV5-4 and TRBJ2-7, with TRBD2 matching 7 bases. V shed 4 bases and J 2 bases; nucleotides not matched to a gene: 9. The CDR3 is 15 residues long. Germline V gene lookup returns CDR1 SGHNT and CDR2 YYREEE (reference sequence). The chain's CDR3 is CASSRTGGSAYEQYF. The CDR3 nucleotides read TGTGCCAGCAGCCGAACCGGCGGGAGTGCCTACGAGCAGTACTTC. The variable domain in full, with the rest retrieved from reference TRBV5-4 and TRBJ2-7, is ETGVTQSPTHLIKTRGQQVTLRCSSQSGHNTVSWYQQALGQGPQFIFQYYREEENGRGNFPPRFSGLQFPNYSSELNVNALELDDSALYLCASSRTGGSAYEQYFGPGTRLTVT.

There are a few counts of this clone. The rearrangement joins TRBV30 to TRBJ2-7, with TRBD1 matching 8 bases. Losses at the gene ends were 2 bases for V and 5 bases for J; bases not matched to a gene: 8. This CDR3 has 14 residues. In germline, CDR1 is GTSNPN, CDR2 SVGIG (reference sequence). This CDR3 reads CAWSTRQGIDEQYF. The CDR3 nucleotides are TGTGCCTGGAGTACCCGACAGGGGATAGACGAGCAGTACTTC.

V is TRBV4-3 and J is TRBJ2-3; D might be TRBD2 (5 bases). The V gene lost 5 bases and the J gene lost 0 bases, with 12 bases spanning the gap. Looked up from germline, CDR1 is LGHNA and CDR2 is YSLEER. This CDR3 comprises 15 residues. CDR3 nucleotide sequence: TGCGCCAGCAGCAACAGCGGAACTAGCACAGATACGCAGTATTTT. This codes for CASSNSGTSTDTQYF.

The CDR3 loop is CASAVNTEAFF. CDR3 nucleotide sequence: TGTGCTAGTGCCGTTAACACTGAAGCTTTCTTT. The chain recombines TRBV12-5 with TRBJ1-1, with D unresolved. Trimming shortened V by 7 bases and J by 2 bases, and 5 bases separated the two germline ends. The CDR3 runs 11 residues. Per the germline V gene, CDR1 is LGHNT and CDR2 is FRNRAP.

The chain recombines TRBV7-9 with TRBJ2-3; perhaps TRBD2 as D (5 bases). V lost 0 bases and J lost 4, with 14 bases in between. The CDR3 totals 16 residues. Looked up from germline, CDR1 is SEHNR and CDR2 is FQNEAQ (reference sequence). The CDR3 loop reads CASSLARELVADTQYF. CDR3 coding DNA: TGTGCCAGCAGCTTAGCGAGGGAACTAGTGGCAGATACGCAGTATTTT.

The CDR3 bases are TGTGCCAGCAGCCCCAGAGGGACTAGCGGGGATACGCAGTATTTT. It codes for CASSPRGTSGDTQYF. The rearrangement uses TRBV9 and TRBJ2-3; 12 nucleotides align to TRBD2. This CDR3 is 15 amino acids long. Trimming took 4 bases from V and 6 from J; bases not matched to a gene: 6. Germline loops: CDR1 SGDLS, CDR2 YYNGEE.

The J gene is TRBJ2-1, the V gene TRBV11-3; 7 bases line up with TRBD2. Unmatched junction bases numbered 10, after V lost 2 bases and J lost 0 bases. Per germline, CDR1 SGHNT and CDR2 YENEEA. The CDR3 extends over 18 amino acids. This chain's CDR3 is CASSLNGRGGGSYNEQFF. Here the CDR3 DNA reads TGTGCCAGCAGCTTAAATGGGAGGGGCGGTGGCTCCTACAATGAGCAGTTCTTC.

V usage is TRBV28 and J usage is TRBJ2-7, with D maybe TRBD2 (6 bases). Germline V gene lookup returns CDR1 MDHEN and CDR2 SYDVKM. V was cut by 6 bases and J by 9 bases, with 12 bases left in between. This CDR3 has 11 amino acids. The CDR3 bases are TGTGCCAGCAGGGACCTCGGGGGGCAGTACTTC. The encoded protein is CASRDLGGQYF.

This clone has only a few counts. This chain connects TRBV2 to TRBJ2-1; 13 bases match TRBD2. The CDR3 sequence is 16 residues long. Germline V gives CDR1 SNHLY, CDR2 FYNNEI. V lost 6 bases to trimming and J lost 8 bases; unmatched junction nucleotides: 10. The CDR3 here is CASRVLAGGLGDEQFF. CDR3 nucleotides: TGTGCCAGCAGGGTACTAGCGGGAGGGCTGGGGGATGAGCAGTTCTTC.

This sequence joins TRBV11-2 and TRBJ1-2; 7 bases are a match to TRBD1. The CDR3 loop spans 13 amino acids. Germline V CDR1 and CDR2: SGHAT, FQNNGV. J gave up 6 bases and V 1 base, and 2 bases lay outside the gene matches. CDR3 sequence reads: CASSLVGTDGYTF. As DNA, the CDR3 is TGTGCCAGCAGCTTAGTGGGGACAGATGGCTACACCTTC.